This T cell receptor beta chain came from a study of beta chain features in type 1 diabetes. On the study more broadly: Sorted cells, about 98,000,000 in number, were examined across all samples.

The authors took one heparinised blood draw, averaging about 110 mL, from each donor. Populations isolated by sorting all had purity greater than 95%. Notes on this clone: The antigen remains undetermined.

The CDR3 contains 14 residues. The germline V gene encodes CDR1 SEHNR and CDR2 FQNEAQ (reference sequence). Deletions cut 5 bases from V and 5 bases from J, with 15 bases between. Expressed TCRB transcripts were sequenced, since all the RNA that had been isolated was reverse transcribed. Data came from immunoSEQ multiplex PCR; TCRdb stores just in-frame clones and leaves some out. The repertoire holds roughly 340,000 clones, about 13% seen once, with roughly 0.015% in the top ten. Study outcomes and limitations: TCRB repertoires of naive, central memory and Treg cells appeared more similar among patients than among healthy donors. Significant though moderate, a shortening of TCRB CDR3s appeared in all four CD4+ subsets of Type 1 diabetes patients.

Sequenced input: naive CD4+ T cells from blood. The clonotype was recovered from a woman between 18 and 30 years old with type 1 diabetes. V is TRBV7-9 and J is TRBJ1-1, with D uncertain. CDR3 sequence (DNA): TGTGCCAGCAGCACGGGAGGCGCCCAGACTGAAGCTTTCTTT. Translation: CASSTGGAQTEAFF.